The rows below give T cell receptor beta chains drawn from one sample of a study of blood T cell repertoires in COVID-19. Some clones are missing from TCRdb's copy, which holds only in-frame ones; the method was immunoSEQ multiplex PCR. The table lists just over 300,000 clones, 80% to 90% of them singletons. Material for sequencing was PBMCs or T cells enriched from blood (not recorded which). The receptors stem from a man in his thirties or forties who had recovered from COVID-19. Both conserved end residues are trimmed from each CDR3.

V | CDR3
TRBV11-2 | ASSSTGTGGEKLF
TRBV10-3 | ASARLDTEAF
TRBV9 | ASSVGGLALDNEQF
TRBV6-5 | ASSYIEGYQPQH
TRBV18 | ASSPRTMNTEAF
TRBV30 | AWSLGLLNSPLH
TRBV25-1 | ASRLTGGTEAF
TRBV30 | AWSGGDYQPQH
TRBV13 | ASSPGLRNSPLH
TRBV9 | ASSVLERDTEAF
TRBV27 | ASSLFSLFDRLYGYT
TRBV10-1 | ASRDRGRRGNQPQH
TRBV5-1 | ASSLTEETQY
TRBV18 | ASSPPDRDVYGYT
TRBV7-9 | ASSVGLKTSYEQY